The next 17 T cell receptor beta chains were all read from a single sample in a study of lung T cells in sarcoidosis with Löfgren's syndrome. TCRdb passed the reads through MiXCR, listing each CDR3 protein once. The sample has some 3,100 distinct CDR3 sequences; about a sixth are singletons. The specimen was CD4+ T cells from bronchoalveolar lavage. These TCRs come from a human donor with sarcoidosis (Löfgren's syndrome or another form), or a control subject (not recorded which).

This clonotype was counted at least ten times. The rearrangement links TRBV5-4 to TRBJ1-4; D gene ambiguous. Germline-derived CDR1 and CDR2 are SGHNT and YYREEE (reference sequence). V gave up 0 bases and J gave up 6 bases, with 9 bases separating them. The CDR3 has 14 amino acids. The CDR3 coding sequence is TGTGCCAGCAGCTTGGGACGTATGGATGAAAAACTGTTTTTT. This sequence encodes CASSLGRMDEKLFF.

This chain joins TRBV18 and TRBJ1-2, with D possibly matching TRBD1 (6 bases). Trimming removed 3 bases at V and 6 bases at J, with 17 bases between. The CDR3 consists of 15 residues. Per the germline V gene, CDR1 is KGHSH and CDR2 is LQKENI. For the CDR3, the DNA is TGTGCCAGCTCACCCGCGGACGCGGGGGCTGATGGCTACACCTTC. Protein product: CASSPADAGADGYTF.

This clonotype was picked up one time. With a much larger clone just one base away, this may be a read error. The rearrangement joins TRBV29-1 to TRBJ2-1; D ambiguous. Trimming left V 4 bases short and J 6 bases short, with 13 bases between. The V gene's germline CDR1 is SQVTM and CDR2 ANQGSEA. The CDR3 extends over 13 amino acids. The CDR3 DNA follows: TGCAGCGTTGGAGGTCCGCTTGCCAATGAGCAGTTCTTC. Its protein product is CSVGGPLANEQFF.

In the case of this clonotype: This may stem from a read error, because a much larger clone lies one nucleotide away. The rearrangement links TRBV5-1 to TRBJ2-2; D may be TRBD2 (6 bases). The germline V gene encodes CDR1 SGHRS and CDR2 YFSETQ. The CDR3 length is 15 residues. CDR3 DNA sequence: TGCGCCAGCAGAGGAGGTAGCGGATACACCGAGGAGCTGTTTTTT. This encodes CASRGGSGYTEELFF.

About this clonotype: Possible read error: a much larger clone is one base away. The V and J genes are TRBV9 and TRBJ2-3, with 8 bases that match TRBD2. Germline V CDR1 and CDR2: SGDLS, YYNGEE. Germline trimming cut 2 bases from V and 5 bases from J; bases unmatched to any gene: 7. This CDR3 is 15 amino acids long. The DNA for the CDR3 is TGTGCCAGCAGCGTCGGGAGGGGCCTCGAAGATACGCAGTATTTT. Translation: CASSVGRGLEDTQYF.

This clonotype is medium-sized in the sample. This chain connects TRBV10-3 to TRBJ1-1; 8 bases align to TRBD1. The CDR3 loop spans 13 amino acids. Germline CDR1 and CDR2: ENHRY and SYGVKD. V shed 7 bases and J 7 bases; nucleotides not matched to a gene: 8. The CDR3 loop is CAITGKQGGEAFF. The CDR3 DNA reads TGTGCCATCACCGGAAAACAGGGGGGTGAAGCTTTCTTT.

This clonotype is deemed medium-sized. The rearrangement uses TRBV11-2 and TRBJ1-1, with TRBD1 as a possible D gene (5 bases). Germline assignment: CDR1 SGHAT and CDR2 FQNNGV. The CDR3 loop spans 12 amino acids. Trimming pared 4 bases from V and 4 bases from J, leaving 7 bases between. The CDR3 loop reads CASSSQGTEAFF. The CDR3, as DNA: TGTGCCAGCAGCTCCCAGGGCACTGAAGCTTTCTTT.

In regard to this clonotype: A much more abundant neighbour one base away suggests this may be a read error. CDR3 sequence (DNA): TGTGCCAGCAGCAGGACCTACAATGAGCAGTCCTTC. Protein: CASSRTYNEQSF. The genes are TRBV6-1 and TRBJ2-1; the D is unclear. From germline, CDR1 is MNHNS and CDR2 SASEGT. This CDR3 spans 12 amino acids.

This clonotype was detected only a few times. The chain joins TRBV18 to TRBJ2-1; maybe TRBD2 (6 bases). Germline V CDR1 and CDR2: KGHSH, LQKENI. There are 14 residues in the CDR3. Trimming shortened V by 4 bases and J by 7 bases, and 14 bases separated the two germline ends. The CDR3 DNA reads as TGTGCCAGCTCACAAGGAGGGAACCGGAATGAGCAGTTCTTC. Encoded protein: CASSQGGNRNEQFF.

This clonotype is medium-sized in the sample. This chain connects TRBV10-1 to TRBJ2-7; 10 positions agree with TRBD2. Unmatched junction bases numbered 4, after V lost 11 bases and J lost 3 bases. The CDR3 covers 12 residues. CDR1 and CDR2 (germline): WNHNN, SYGVQD (reference sequence). Here the CDR3 reads CAPGLAVYEQYV. The CDR3, as DNA: TGCGCCCCAGGACTAGCGGTCTACGAGCAGTACGTC.

This clonotype qualifies as medium-sized (0.01 to 0.1%). No conserved phenylalanine or tryptophan is present at the end of the CDR3, so a read error is the likely explanation. It is unclear where the CDR3 begins or ends on the DNA, so no DNA is shown, and the CDR3 is as TCRdb lists it. The gene calls are TRBV12-3 or TRBV12-4 and TRBJ1-1; TRBD1 is taken as the D call from the table, unchecked against the DNA. The CDR3 sequence runs 14 residues, both termini included. The CDR3 region is CASSSSTTGTPPFL.

V gene TRBV5-1 combines with J gene TRBJ2-1, with 8 bases matching TRBD1. The CDR3 is 14 amino acids. Trimming at V came to 6 bases and at J to 3 bases, leaving 5 bases not matched to a gene. Germline V gene sequence: CDR1 SGHRS, CDR2 YFSETQ. The CDR3 is CASNLDRGYNEQFF. The DNA of the CDR3 is TGCGCCAGCAACCTTGACAGGGGCTACAATGAGCAGTTCTTC. The whole variable domain, remainder taken from reference TRBV5-1 and TRBJ2-1, is KAGVTQTPRYLIKTRGQQVTLSCSPISGHRSVSWYQQTPGQGLQFLFEYFSETQRNKGNFPGRFSGRQFSNSRSEMNVSTLELGDSALYLCASNLDRGYNEQFFGPGTRLTVL.

By proportion, this clonotype is medium-sized (0.01 to 0.1%). The gene calls are TRBV6-1 and TRBJ2-7; D gene unclear. The CDR3 has 14 amino acids. V lost 4 bases and J 0 bases, leaving 10 bases between the germline ends. The germline gives CDR1 MNHNS, CDR2 SASEGT. For the CDR3, the DNA is TGTGCCAGCAGTGGCAGGATGGGCTCCTACGAGCAGTACGTC. Its translation is CASSGRMGSYEQYV.

By frequency in the sample, this clonotype is large. The CDR3, as DNA: TGTGCCAGCACGCGACAGATGAACACTGAAGCTTTCTTT. Translated: CASTRQMNTEAFF. This rearrangement joins TRBV7-2 to TRBJ1-1; perhaps TRBD1 as D (5 bases). CDR3 length equals 13 residues. CDR1 is SGHTA and CDR2 is FQGNSA in the germline V gene. With 7 bases removed from V and 0 bases from J, the gap between germline ends came to 9 bases.

Concerning this clonotype itself: This may come from a read error, since a much larger clone is one base off. The chain couples TRBV2 to TRBJ2-7; possibly TRBD1 or TRBD2 for D (7 bases each). V was pared by 10 bases and J by 10 bases, with 20 bases between. The CDR3 contains 12 residues. Germline CDR1 SNHLY, CDR2 FYNNEI. Here the CDR3 reads CATAGTELSQYV. CDR3 nucleotide sequence: TGTGCCACAGCGGGGACAGAGCTTAGTCAGTACGTC.

By its share, this clonotype is medium-sized. This chain uses TRBV12-5 with TRBJ1-1; D unresolved. The CDR3 runs 15 residues. Trimming left V 1 base short and J 2 bases short, with 11 bases between. Germline V CDR1 and CDR2: LGHNT, FRNRAP. DNA for the CDR3: TGTGCTAGTGGTTTGGCCCTATCGACAAACACTGAAGCTTTCTTT. This translates into CASGLALSTNTEAFF.

By proportion, this clonotype is medium-sized. The V gene is TRBV2, the J gene TRBJ1-3; D uncertain. Germline V gives CDR1 SNHLY, CDR2 FYNNEI. The CDR3 is made up of 14 amino acids. Trimming took 0 bases from V and 3 from J, leaving 6 bases between them. CDR3 protein: CASSEATRGNTIYF. The CDR3 nucleotides are TGTGCCAGCAGTGAAGCAACCCGTGGAAACACCATATATTTT. The full variable domain, rest sourced from reference TRBV2 and TRBJ1-3, is EPEVTQTPSHQVTQMGQEVILRCVPISNHLYFYWYRQILGQKVEFLVSFYNNEISEKSEIFDDQFSVERPDGSNFTLKIRSTKLEDSAMYFCASSEATRGNTIYFGEGSWLTVV.